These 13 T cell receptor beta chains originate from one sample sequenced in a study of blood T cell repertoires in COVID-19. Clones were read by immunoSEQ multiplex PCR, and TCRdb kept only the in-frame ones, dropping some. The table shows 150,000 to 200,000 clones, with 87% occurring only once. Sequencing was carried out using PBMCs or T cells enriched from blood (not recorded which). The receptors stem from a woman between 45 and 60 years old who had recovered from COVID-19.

CDR3 nucleotides: TGTGCCACCAGTGCCCTCGGGGGGAAAGCTTTCTTT. Its translation is CATSALGGKAFF. The chain employs TRBV24-1 and TRBJ1-1, with D possibly being TRBD1 (5 bases). From germline, CDR1 is KGHDR and CDR2 SFDVKD. The CDR3 covers 12 residues. V gave up 5 bases and J gave up 9 bases, with 12 bases separating them.

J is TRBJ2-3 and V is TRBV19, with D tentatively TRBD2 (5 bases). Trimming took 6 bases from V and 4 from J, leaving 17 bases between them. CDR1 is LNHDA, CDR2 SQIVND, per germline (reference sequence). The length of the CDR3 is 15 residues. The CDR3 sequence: CASSPAGFGADTQYF. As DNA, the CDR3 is TGTGCCAGTAGCCCGGCCGGCTTCGGGGCAGATACGCAGTATTTT.

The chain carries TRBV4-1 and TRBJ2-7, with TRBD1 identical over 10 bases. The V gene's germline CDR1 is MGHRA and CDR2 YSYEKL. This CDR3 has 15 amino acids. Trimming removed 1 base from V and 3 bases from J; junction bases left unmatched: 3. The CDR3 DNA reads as TGCGCCAGCAGCCAAGCGGGACAGGGGTACTACGAGCAGTACTTC. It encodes CASSQAGQGYYEQYF.

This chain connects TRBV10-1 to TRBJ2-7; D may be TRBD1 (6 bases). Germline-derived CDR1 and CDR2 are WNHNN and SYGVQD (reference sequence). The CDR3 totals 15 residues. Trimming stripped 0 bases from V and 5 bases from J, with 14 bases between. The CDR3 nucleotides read TGCGCCAGCAGTGAGTCGGACCCAGGGGCGGACGAGCAGTACTTC. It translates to CASSESDPGADEQYF.

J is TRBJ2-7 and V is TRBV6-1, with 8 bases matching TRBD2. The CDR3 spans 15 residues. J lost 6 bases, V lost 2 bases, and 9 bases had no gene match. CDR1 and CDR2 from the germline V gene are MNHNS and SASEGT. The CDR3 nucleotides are TGTGCCAGCAGTGAACCCCTAGCGGGTATTACCGAGCAGTACTTC. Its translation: CASSEPLAGITEQYF.

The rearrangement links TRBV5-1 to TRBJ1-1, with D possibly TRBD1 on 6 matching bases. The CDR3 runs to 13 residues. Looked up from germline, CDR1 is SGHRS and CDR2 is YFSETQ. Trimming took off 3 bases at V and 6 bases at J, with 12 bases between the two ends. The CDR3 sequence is CASSSGEWAEAFF. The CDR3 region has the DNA TGCGCCAGCAGCTCAGGGGAATGGGCTGAAGCTTTCTTT.

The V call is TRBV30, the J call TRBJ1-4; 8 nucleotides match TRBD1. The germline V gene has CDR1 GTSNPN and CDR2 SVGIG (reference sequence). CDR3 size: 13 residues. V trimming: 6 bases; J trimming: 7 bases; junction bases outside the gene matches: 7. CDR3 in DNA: TGTGCCTGCCTCGACAGGGGTGGTGAAAAACTGTTTTTT. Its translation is CACLDRGGEKLFF.

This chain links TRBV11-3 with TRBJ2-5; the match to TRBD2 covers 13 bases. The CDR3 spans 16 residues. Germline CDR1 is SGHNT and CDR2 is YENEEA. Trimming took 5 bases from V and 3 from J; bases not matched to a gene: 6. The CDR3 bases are TGTGCCAGCAGCCAAGGACTAGCGGGAGCTAAAGAGACCCAGTACTTC. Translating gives CASSQGLAGAKETQYF.

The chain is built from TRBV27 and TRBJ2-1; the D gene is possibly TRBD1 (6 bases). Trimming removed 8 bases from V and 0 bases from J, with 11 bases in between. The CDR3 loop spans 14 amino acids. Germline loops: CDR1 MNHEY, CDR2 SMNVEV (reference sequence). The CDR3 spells CASFRGGSYNEQFF. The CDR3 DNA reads TGTGCCAGCTTCAGAGGGGGCTCCTACAATGAGCAGTTCTTC.

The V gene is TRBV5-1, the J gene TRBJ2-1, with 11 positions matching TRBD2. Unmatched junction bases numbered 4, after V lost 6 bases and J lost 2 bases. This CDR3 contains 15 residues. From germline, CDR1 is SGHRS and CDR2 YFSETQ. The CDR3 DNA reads TGCGCCAGCACCACTAGCGGGGGCACCTACAATGAGCAGTTCTTC. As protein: CASTTSGGTYNEQFF.

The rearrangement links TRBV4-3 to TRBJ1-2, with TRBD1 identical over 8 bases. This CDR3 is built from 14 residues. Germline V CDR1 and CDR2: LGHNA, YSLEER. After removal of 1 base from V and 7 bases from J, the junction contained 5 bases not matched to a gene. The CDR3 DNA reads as TGCGCCAGCAGCCAAGTGGACAGGGTACTTGGCTACACCTTC. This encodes CASSQVDRVLGYTF.

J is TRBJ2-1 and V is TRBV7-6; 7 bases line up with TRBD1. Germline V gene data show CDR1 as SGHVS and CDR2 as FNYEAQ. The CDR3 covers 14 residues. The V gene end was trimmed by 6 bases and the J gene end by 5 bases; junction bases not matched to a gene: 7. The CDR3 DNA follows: TGTGCCAGCAGGGGACAGACGCCTAACAATGAGCAGTTCTTC. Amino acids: CASRGQTPNNEQFF.

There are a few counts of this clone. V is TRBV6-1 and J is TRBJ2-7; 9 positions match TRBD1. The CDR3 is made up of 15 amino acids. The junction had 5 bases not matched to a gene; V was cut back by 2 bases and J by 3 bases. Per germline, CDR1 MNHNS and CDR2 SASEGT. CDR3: CASSERTGENYEQYF. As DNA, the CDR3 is TGTGCCAGCAGTGAAAGGACAGGGGAAAACTACGAGCAGTACTTC.